This TCR beta chain was documented in a study of T cells in Graves' hyperthyroidism and ophthalmopathy. Overall study results and limits: Ophthalmopathy and stable hyperthyroidism were separated by a 13 V-J model. The blood repertoire included most of the expanded thyroid clonotypes above 0.001.

This clonotype was detected ten times or more. Its cognate antigen is unknown. V lost 0 bases, J lost 6 bases, and 8 bases lay in between. Per germline, CDR1 SGHRS and CDR2 YFSETQ. The length of the CDR3 is 13 residues. Amplification targeted TCR beta CDR3 regions from RNA transcripts. During a first-round RT-PCR of the TCR CDR3, the HTBI primer set was used. TCRdb reanalysed the multiplex PCR reads using MiXCR and keeps one entry per CDR3 protein. Among approximately 370,000 distinct CDR3 sequences listed, 17% were seen once. What was sequenced was blood. The TCR sequence derives from a woman in her twenties or thirties with Graves' hyperthyroidism that later progressed to Graves' ophthalmopathy. The chain employs TRBV5-1 and TRBJ2-3; D unclear. CDR3 sequence: CASSLVPGDTQYF. The DNA of the CDR3 is TGCGCCAGCAGCTTGGTTCCTGGGGATACGCAGTATTTT.